These 32 T cell receptor beta chains came from one sample sequenced in a study of cytomegalovirus exposure and HLA in healthy donors. The method was immunoSEQ multiplex PCR; TCRdb's version includes in-frame clones alone and lacks a portion of them. Found here are over 110,000 clones, approximately 86% of them singletons; the top ten hold roughly 10%. The sample taken for sequencing was PBMCs. All receptors derive from a young man in good health and CMV-seropositive.

This chain links TRBV29-1 with TRBJ1-1, with D perhaps TRBD1 (5 bases). The V end was cut by 4 bases, the J end by 3 bases, with 21 bases between. The CDR3 totals 16 residues. Germline values: CDR1 SQVTM, CDR2 ANQGSEA. This CDR3 reads CSVAPAGEEVYTEAFF. Here the CDR3 DNA reads TGCAGCGTTGCCCCGGCGGGGGAAGAGGTCTACACTGAAGCTTTCTTT.

This chain connects TRBV15 to TRBJ2-2; tentative D call: TRBD1 (6 bases). Trimming pared 3 bases from V and 4 bases from J, leaving 9 bases between. Germline values: CDR1 LNHNV, CDR2 YYDKDF (reference sequence). CDR3 length: 14 residues. The CDR3 is CATSRTGVTGELFF. CDR3 bases: TGTGCCACCAGCAGGACAGGTGTCACCGGGGAGCTGTTTTTT.

CDR3 DNA sequence: TGTGCCTGGAGTCTCGGGAGGCTCTACGAGCAGTACTTC. It encodes CAWSLGRLYEQYF. The chain carries TRBV30 and TRBJ2-7; 7 nucleotides align to TRBD2. Germline trimming cut 2 bases from V and 3 bases from J; bases unmatched to any gene: 4. The CDR3 is made up of 13 amino acids. The germline V gene encodes CDR1 GTSNPN and CDR2 SVGIG (reference sequence).

The V and J genes are TRBV10-3 and TRBJ2-1, with TRBD1 identical over 9 bases. V dropped 6 bases and J dropped 8; count of bases not matched to a gene: 11. The CDR3 covers 15 residues. Germline V gene lookup returns CDR1 ENHRY and CDR2 SYGVKD. The CDR3 DNA reads TGTGCCATCAGCCCCGGGACAGGGAGGGTCCATGAGCAGTTCTTC. This translates into CAISPGTGRVHEQFF.

The V call is TRBV2, the J call TRBJ2-7; D remains ambiguous. The CDR3 extends over 12 amino acids. V lost 5 bases and J lost 3, with 8 bases in between. The germline gives CDR1 SNHLY, CDR2 FYNNEI. The CDR3 DNA follows: TGTGCCAGCAGTCCCCAACACTACGAGCAGTACTTC. Residues: CASSPQHYEQYF.

The chain combines TRBV14 with TRBJ1-2; D call uncertain. Germline values: CDR1 SGHDN, CDR2 FVKESK. The CDR3 loop spans 15 amino acids. V was cut by 1 base and J by 2 bases, with 11 bases left in between. This CDR3 reads CASSQATALNYGYTF. Written as DNA, the CDR3 is TGTGCCAGCAGCCAAGCAACAGCCCTCAACTATGGCTACACCTTC.

V is TRBV25-1 and J is TRBJ2-3; 10 bases map to TRBD2. The ends lost 3 bases at V and 2 bases at J; junction bases unmatched: 2. The CDR3 sequence is 15 residues long. The germline CDR1 and CDR2 sequences are MGHDK and SYGVNS. CDR3 sequence (DNA): TGTGCCAGCAGTGACACTAGCGGGGCCACAGATACGCAGTATTTT. Its protein product is CASSDTSGATDTQYF.

This chain joins TRBV6-1 and TRBJ2-1; 7 positions match TRBD2. The CDR3 consists of 14 residues. The V gene end was trimmed by 4 bases and the J gene end by 7 bases; junction bases not matched to a gene: 7. Germline loops: CDR1 MNHNS, CDR2 SASEGT. CDR3: CASSVWGGSNEQFF. In DNA form, the CDR3 reads TGTGCCAGCAGTGTTTGGGGGGGGTCGAATGAGCAGTTCTTC.

V is TRBV18 and J is TRBJ2-3; 10 bases map to TRBD2. CDR3 length equals 16 residues. V trimming: 3 bases; J trimming: 1 base; junction bases outside the gene matches: 4. The germline V gene encodes CDR1 KGHSH and CDR2 LQKENI. CDR3 region: CASSPAGTSGTDTQYF. In DNA form, the CDR3 reads TGTGCCAGCTCACCCGCCGGGACTAGCGGCACAGATACGCAGTATTTT.

The chain is built from TRBV5-1 and TRBJ2-1; 11 bases are shared with TRBD2. This CDR3 has 15 residues. Germline V gives CDR1 SGHRS, CDR2 YFSETQ. V dropped 0 bases and J dropped 7; count of bases not matched to a gene: 3. CDR3 nucleotide sequence: TGCGCCAGCAGCTTGGTGTCTAGCGGGGGGAATGAGCAGTTCTTC. Its protein product is CASSLVSSGGNEQFF.

The chain uses TRBV11-3 and TRBJ1-1; the D gene is possibly TRBD1 (5 bases). The CDR3 sequence is 12 residues long. With 11 bases removed from V and 1 base from J, the gap between germline ends came to 11 bases. The germline V gene encodes CDR1 SGHNT and CDR2 YENEEA. CDR3 region: CACRGENTEAFF. CDR3 in DNA: TGTGCCTGTAGGGGCGAGAACACTGAAGCTTTCTTT.

The genes are TRBV5-4 and TRBJ2-2, with 8 bases lining up with TRBD1. V gave up 4 bases and J gave up 2 bases; unmatched junction bases: 4. CDR1 and CDR2 (germline): SGHNT, YYREEE (reference sequence). The CDR3 covers 15 residues. DNA for the CDR3: TGTGCCAGCAGCAGGGACAGGATAAACACCGGGGAGCTGTTTTTT. Its protein is CASSRDRINTGELFF.

This clone was counted only a few times. V is TRBV9 and J is TRBJ1-1; perhaps TRBD1 as D (6 bases). Germline assignment: CDR1 SGDLS and CDR2 YYNGEE. V was trimmed by 3 bases and J by 1 base, leaving 7 bases between them. This CDR3 comprises 13 residues. The CDR3 protein is CASSEQGNTEAFF. The CDR3 coding sequence is TGTGCCAGCAGCGAACAGGGGAACACTGAAGCTTTCTTT.

This CDR3 reads CAIEPDTGTYEQYF. The CDR3 DNA reads TGTGCCATCGAACCCGACACTGGAACCTACGAGCAGTACTTC. The chain has TRBV10-3 and TRBJ2-7, with D hard to call. The CDR3 contains 14 residues. The germline gives CDR1 ENHRY, CDR2 SYGVKD. V lost 8 bases and J lost 2, with 16 bases in between.

The chain has TRBV25-1 and TRBJ2-7, with D uncertain. CDR3 length: 14 amino acids. Germline assignment: CDR1 MGHDK and CDR2 SYGVNS. Deletions cut 1 base from V and 2 bases from J, with 9 bases between. Here the CDR3 DNA reads TGTGCCAGCAGTGAATCCGGGTCGCCCTACGAGCAGTACTTC. Translating gives CASSESGSPYEQYF.

This chain uses TRBV4-2 with TRBJ2-5; 9 nucleotides line up with TRBD2. V dropped 2 bases and J dropped 4; count of bases not matched to a gene: 17. This CDR3 has 19 residues. Germline CDR1 and CDR2: LGHNA and YNFKEQ. Written as DNA, the CDR3 is TGTGCCAGCAGCCAAAGCTGGGGCGGGGGGGCCCGATCGTTAGAGACCCAGTACTTC. Residues: CASSQSWGGGARSLETQYF.

This rearrangement joins TRBV5-1 to TRBJ1-1; the D is unclear. V shed 4 bases and J shed 0 bases, with 7 bases lying between them. Germline CDR1 reads SGHRS; CDR2 reads YFSETQ. CDR3 length: 13 residues. CDR3 residues: CASSRILNTEAFF. As DNA, the CDR3 is TGCGCCAGCAGCCGTATTCTGAACACTGAAGCTTTCTTT.

V and J are TRBV5-4 and TRBJ2-7, with TRBD2 matching over 8 bases. Looked up from germline, CDR1 is SGHNT and CDR2 is YYREEE (reference sequence). This CDR3 region has 15 residues. J lost 4 bases, V lost 0 bases, and 6 bases had no gene match. The CDR3 protein is CASSLGSSGPYEQYF. The CDR3 coding sequence is TGTGCCAGCAGCTTGGGTTCTAGCGGGCCTTACGAGCAGTACTTC. Full variable domain (outside the CDR3, taken from reference TRBV5-4 and TRBJ2-7): ETGVTQSPTHLIKTRGQQVTLRCSSQSGHNTVSWYQQALGQGPQFIFQYYREEENGRGNFPPRFSGLQFPNYSSELNVNALELDDSALYLCASSLGSSGPYEQYFGPGTRLTVT.

The V call is TRBV27, the J call TRBJ2-1; D call uncertain. This CDR3 has 13 amino acids. Trimming pared 8 bases from V and 0 bases from J, leaving 8 bases between. The germline CDR1 and CDR2 sequences are MNHEY and SMNVEV (reference sequence). In nucleotides, the CDR3 is TGTGCCAGCGGTGCAGGCTCCTACAATGAGCAGTTCTTC. This sequence encodes CASGAGSYNEQFF.

This chain joins TRBV11-1 and TRBJ1-2; D remains unclear. Trimming removed 6 bases from V and 8 bases from J, with 19 bases in between. Germline lookup yields CDR1 SGHAT and CDR2 FQDESV (reference sequence). CDR3 length: 14 amino acids. CDR3 DNA: TGTGCCAGCAGTTTTGGATTTGGGGAGAACGGCTACACCTTC. Translating gives CASSFGFGENGYTF.

The V and J genes are TRBV25-1 and TRBJ2-3; a possible D gene is TRBD2 (6 bases). CDR1 and CDR2 from the germline V gene are MGHDK and SYGVNS. Trimming took off 3 bases at V and 3 bases at J, with 7 bases between the two ends. The CDR3 loop spans 13 amino acids. DNA for the CDR3: TGTGCCAGCAGTGAGCTAGCGACAGATACGCAGTATTTT. Encoded protein: CASSELATDTQYF.

The chain couples TRBV9 to TRBJ1-4; TRBD1 matches 7 bases. J was trimmed by 5 bases and V by 0 bases; bases with no gene match: 4. The CDR3 has 15 amino acids. The germline V gene has CDR1 SGDLS and CDR2 YYNGEE. The CDR3: CASSVEGTANEKLFF. For the CDR3, the DNA is TGTGCCAGCAGCGTAGAGGGGACAGCGAATGAAAAACTGTTTTTT. The full variable domain, its missing parts supplied by reference TRBV9 and TRBJ1-4, is DSGVTQTPKHLITATGQRVTLRCSPRSGDLSVYWYQQSLDQGLQFLIQYYNGEERAKGNILERFSAQQFPDLHSELNLSSLELGDSALYFCASSVEGTANEKLFFGSGTQLSVL.

The chain uses TRBV12-1 and TRBJ2-7; no check of the table's D call, TRBD1, against the DNA was made. TRBV12-1 is labeled a pseudogene. This CDR3 is 18 amino acids long. In DNA, the CDR3 is TGTGCCAGCAGCTTCCCCAGGACAGGCCTGGAAGCTTCGGGAGAGCAGTACTTC. Translating it yields CASSFPRTGLEASGEQYF.

This sequence joins TRBV19 and TRBJ2-1; 7 bases fit TRBD2. CDR1 LNHDA and CDR2 SQIVND come from the germline V gene (reference sequence). This CDR3 spans 15 amino acids. With 5 bases clipped from V and 5 bases from J, the junction kept 9 bases outside the gene matches. CDR3 sequence reads: CASSHEGLGDNEQFF. The CDR3, as DNA: TGTGCCAGTAGTCACGAAGGACTAGGAGACAATGAGCAGTTCTTC.

The chain recombines TRBV5-6 with TRBJ2-2, with a possible D match to TRBD1 (6 bases). Trimming left V 2 bases short and J 4 bases short, with 9 bases between. In germline, CDR1 is SGHDT, CDR2 YYEEEE. This CDR3 has 14 residues. The CDR3 coding sequence is TGTGCCAGCAGCTTCGGGACACTCACCGGGGAGCTGTTTTTT. It specifies CASSFGTLTGELFF.

The gene calls are TRBV7-2 and TRBJ2-6; TRBD2 matches 8 bases. Germline trimming cut 2 bases from V and 1 base from J; bases unmatched to any gene: 4. Germline-derived CDR1 and CDR2 are SGHTA and FQGNSA. The CDR3 runs 17 residues. The CDR3 loop is CASSLSGGLSGANVLTF. In nucleotides, the CDR3 is TGTGCCAGCAGCTTAAGCGGGGGACTTTCTGGGGCCAACGTCCTGACTTTC.

The chain joins TRBV6-1 to TRBJ2-7, with 9 positions matching TRBD1. Germline values: CDR1 MNHNS, CDR2 SASEGT. The CDR3 is 15 amino acids. The V gene end was trimmed by 3 bases and the J gene end by 3 bases; junction bases not matched to a gene: 6. The CDR3 protein is CASSEEGTGYYEQYF. Written as DNA, the CDR3 is TGTGCCAGCAGTGAGGAGGGGACAGGGTACTACGAGCAGTACTTC.

This chain links TRBV5-4 with TRBJ2-7, with D hard to call. The V end was cut by 1 base, the J end by 5 bases, with 13 bases between. The CDR3 spans 14 residues. Per the germline V gene, CDR1 is SGHNT and CDR2 is YYREEE (reference sequence). CDR3 DNA sequence: TGTGCCAGCAGCTTGCTTCTAACCCAGGACGAGCAGTACTTC. Protein: CASSLLLTQDEQYF.

The chain combines TRBV7-2 with TRBJ2-1; 12 bases are a match to TRBD2. Looked up from germline, CDR1 is SGHTA and CDR2 is FQGNSA. The CDR3 spans 16 residues. Trimming removed 5 bases from V and 7 bases from J; junction bases left unmatched: 9. The CDR3 DNA sequence: TGTGCCAGCAGCCTTACCTCGACTAGCGGGAGTAATGAGCAGTTCTTC. It specifies CASSLTSTSGSNEQFF.

This clone was detected once. The chain uses TRBV6-5 and TRBJ1-2, with a weak D call TRBD1 (5 bases). Between the trimmed V and J ends, which lost 2 bases and 8 bases, there was a span of 12 bases. Looked up from germline, CDR1 is MNHEY and CDR2 is SVGAGI. The CDR3 sequence is 13 residues long. The CDR3 spells CASSYEQGRGYTF. The CDR3 nucleotides are TGTGCCAGCAGTTACGAGCAGGGCCGGGGCTACACCTTC.

The chain combines TRBV29-1 with TRBJ2-5, with TRBD2 matching over 7 bases. The CDR3 totals 13 residues. The germline V gene has CDR1 SQVTM and CDR2 ANQGSEA. J was trimmed by 4 bases and V by 3 bases; bases with no gene match: 5. CDR3 region: CSVEGLPRETQYF. The CDR3 nucleotides are TGCAGCGTTGAGGGACTACCCAGAGAGACCCAGTACTTC. Full variable domain (missing parts from reference TRBV29-1 and TRBJ2-5): SAVISQKPSRDICQRGTSLTIQCQVDSQVTMMFWYRQQPGQSLTLIATANQGSEATYESGFVIDKFPISRPNLTFSTLTVSNMSPEDSSIYLCSVEGLPRETQYFGPGTRLLVL.

The V and J genes are TRBV27 and TRBJ1-1; D call uncertain. This CDR3 contains 12 residues. Germline-derived CDR1 and CDR2 are MNHEY and SMNVEV (reference sequence). V lost 10 bases and J lost 2, with 11 bases in between. This CDR3 is CAKSQSNTEAFF. CDR3 coding DNA: TGTGCCAAGTCACAGTCAAACACTGAAGCTTTCTTT.